A single TCR beta chain is shown here with its context. Other DNA sequences from this sample encode an identical CDR3 as well. This sample is drawn from a study of blood T cell repertoires in COVID-19. The J segment lost 4 bases and the V segment lost 5 bases, leaving 2 bases of the junction unmatched. Germline CDR1 is MNHEY and CDR2 is SVGAGI. The CDR3 runs to 13 residues. Profiling relied on immunoSEQ multiplex PCR, and the TCRdb table lists in-frame clones only, not all of them. The sample records 270,000 or so clones, about 89% being singletons. This rearrangement joins TRBV6-5 to TRBJ1-5, with 7 nucleotides matching TRBD1. The clonotype was recovered from a woman aged 18-30 years who had recovered from COVID-19. The specimen was PBMCs or T cells enriched from blood (not recorded which). The CDR3 region has the DNA TGTGCCAGCAGTAGACAGGGTAATCAGCCCCAGCATTTT. This gives the protein CASSRQGNQPQHF.